One sample yielded the 20 T cell receptor beta chains listed below, sequenced in a study of blood T cell repertoires in COVID-19. Sequenced by immunoSEQ multiplex PCR; TCRdb stores in-frame clones only, minus some. The repertoire holds around 15,000 clones, with around 78% as singletons. What was sequenced was peripheral blood. The receptors stem from a middle-aged man with active or convalescent COVID-19.

The CDR3 region is CASSSVRTSGVGTQYF. The CDR3 nucleotides read TGTGCCAGCAGCTCGGTTCGGACTAGCGGGGTGGGGACCCAGTACTTC. V usage is TRBV5-8 and J usage is TRBJ2-5, with 12 bases identical to TRBD2. V shed 3 bases and J 7 bases; nucleotides not matched to a gene: 10. This CDR3 region has 16 residues. Per the germline V gene, CDR1 is SGHTS and CDR2 is YDEGEE.

This clone was detected only a few times. This chain connects TRBV19 to TRBJ2-7, with D tentatively TRBD1 (8 bases). The CDR3 covers 18 residues. The germline gives CDR1 LNHDA, CDR2 SQIVND (reference sequence). Trimming removed 8 bases from V and 0 bases from J, with 26 bases in between. CDR3 amino acids: CASREVGQGAQSSYEQYF. The CDR3, as DNA: TGTGCCAGTCGGGAGGTTGGGCAGGGGGCCCAGAGCTCCTACGAGCAGTACTTC.

This chain uses TRBV10-3 with TRBJ2-7, with TRBD1 matching over 8 bases. CDR1 and CDR2 (germline): ENHRY, SYGVKD. The CDR3 sequence is 18 residues long. After removal of 5 bases from V and 3 bases from J, the junction contained 18 bases not matched to a gene. The CDR3 here is CAISHLRGSRGLDYEQYF. CDR3 coding DNA: TGTGCCATCAGTCACTTGAGGGGGAGCAGGGGGCTTGACTACGAGCAGTACTTC.

The chain combines TRBV5-1 with TRBJ2-1; TRBD2 is a possible D gene (5 bases). V lost 0 bases and J 9 bases, leaving 13 bases between the germline ends. Germline V gene lookup returns CDR1 SGHRS and CDR2 YFSETQ. The CDR3 consists of 14 residues. In nucleotides, the CDR3 is TGCGCCAGCAGCTTGGGGGCCCTAAGCGGTGAGCAGTTCTTC. This codes for CASSLGALSGEQFF. The full variable domain, with the rest looked up from reference TRBV5-1 and TRBJ2-1, is KAGVTQTPRYLIKTRGQQVTLSCSPISGHRSVSWYQQTPGQGLQFLFEYFSETQRNKGNFPGRFSGRQFSNSRSEMNVSTLELGDSALYLCASSLGALSGEQFFGPGTRLTVL.

J is TRBJ1-2 and V is TRBV5-4; TRBD1 is a possible D gene (6 bases). Germline V lookup: CDR1 SGHNT, CDR2 YYREEE (reference sequence). Trimming removed 4 bases at V and 7 bases at J, with 14 bases between. The CDR3 runs to 13 residues. The CDR3 is CASSQQGVGGYTF. DNA of the CDR3: TGTGCCAGCAGCCAACAGGGAGTTGGTGGCTACACCTTC.

This chain connects TRBV12-5 to TRBJ1-2; 8 bases align to TRBD1. V trimming: 4 bases; J trimming: 8 bases; junction bases outside the gene matches: 6. Germline assignment: CDR1 LGHNT and CDR2 FRNRAP. CDR3 length: 13 amino acids. The CDR3 DNA is TGTGCTAGTGGTTGGACAGGGCCGCAAGGCTACACCTTC. Its protein is CASGWTGPQGYTF.

CDR3 region: CASSVQGDTEAFF. The CDR3 DNA is TGTGCCAGCAGTGTACAGGGCGACACTGAAGCTTTCTTT. The rearrangement links TRBV28 to TRBJ1-1, with D maybe TRBD1 (6 bases). The germline V gene has CDR1 MDHEN and CDR2 SYDVKM. CDR3 length: 13 residues. V was pared by 5 bases and J by 3 bases, with 10 bases between.

CDR3 region: CASRRSTGGLHSPLHF. The CDR3 nucleotides are TGTGCCAGCAGGCGGAGTACAGGGGGCCTCCATTCACCCCTCCACTTT. The J gene is TRBJ1-6, the V gene TRBV7-2; TRBD1 aligns across 9 bases. Germline values: CDR1 SGHTA, CDR2 FQGNSA. V was clipped by 6 bases and J by 8 bases; unmatched bases: 11. The CDR3 is made up of 16 amino acids.

This sequence joins TRBV5-5 and TRBJ2-7; no clear D. V was clipped by 3 bases and J by 0 bases, with 7 bases between them. Germline CDR1 is SGHKS and CDR2 is YYEKEE (reference sequence). This CDR3 is 13 amino acids long. CDR3 DNA sequence: TGTGCCAGCAGCTCCCCTTCCTCCTACGAGCAGTACTTC. As protein: CASSSPSSYEQYF.

This chain uses TRBV9 with TRBJ2-5, with a weak D call TRBD2 (7 bases). CDR3 length equals 15 residues. Trimming pared 0 bases from V and 2 bases from J, leaving 11 bases between. Germline V gene sequence: CDR1 SGDLS, CDR2 YYNGEE. The CDR3: CASSVGGGEQETQYF. The CDR3 DNA reads TGTGCCAGCAGCGTAGGAGGGGGGGAACAAGAGACCCAGTACTTC.

The J gene is TRBJ1-1, the V gene TRBV5-5; D might be TRBD1 (6 bases). V was clipped by 0 bases and J by 3 bases, with 12 bases between them. The CDR3 sequence is 15 residues long. Germline V gene sequence: CDR1 SGHKS, CDR2 YYEKEE (reference sequence). In DNA, the CDR3 is TGTGCCAGCAGCTTGGAAGGGGGGGCCTACACTGAAGCTTTCTTT. As protein: CASSLEGGAYTEAFF.

This chain links TRBV3-1 (or the pseudogene TRBV3-2) with TRBJ2-7; TRBD1 is a possible D gene (6 bases). Trimming removed 3 bases from V and 6 bases from J, with 15 bases in between. Germline V gene sequence: CDR1 LGHDT, CDR2 YNNKEL (reference sequence). This CDR3 comprises 14 residues. The CDR3 bases are TGTGCCAGCAGCCATGGGACAATGGGGTCCGAGCAGTACTTC. It yields the protein CASSHGTMGSEQYF.

This clone is classed as hyperexpanded. CDR3 in amino acids: CASEAGGGYGYTF. The DNA of the CDR3 is TGTGCCAGCGAGGCGGGAGGGGGCTATGGCTACACCTTC. This chain links TRBV2 with TRBJ1-2, with D possibly TRBD1 on 6 matching bases. Germline CDR1 is SNHLY and CDR2 is FYNNEI. V lost 8 bases to trimming and J lost 4 bases, with 14 bases between them. CDR3 length: 13 amino acids. Together with reference TRBV2 and TRBJ1-2, the CDR3 gives the full variable domain: EPEVTQTPSHQVTQMGQEVILRCVPISNHLYFYWYRQILGQKVEFLVSFYNNEISEKSEIFDDQFSVERPDGSNFTLKIRSTKLEDSAMYFCASEAGGGYGYTFGSGTRLTVV.

This chain joins TRBV28 and TRBJ1-5; D call uncertain. CDR1 and CDR2 from the germline V gene are MDHEN and SYDVKM. Deletions cut 1 base from V and 4 bases from J, with 5 bases between. The CDR3 totals 13 residues. CDR3 coding DNA: TGTGCCAGCAGTTTATCTTTGAATCAGCCCCAGCATTTT. This translates into CASSLSLNQPQHF.

The DNA for the CDR3 is TGTGCCAGCAGGGAGGGACTGGAGAACTATGGCTACACCTTC. This sequence encodes CASREGLENYGYTF. V gene TRBV2 combines with J gene TRBJ1-2; maybe TRBD1 (5 bases). This CDR3 comprises 14 residues. CDR1 SNHLY and CDR2 FYNNEI come from the germline V gene. Trimming pared 6 bases from V and 2 bases from J, leaving 13 bases between. Supplemented by reference TRBV2 and TRBJ1-2, the full variable domain reads EPEVTQTPSHQVTQMGQEVILRCVPISNHLYFYWYRQILGQKVEFLVSFYNNEISEKSEIFDDQFSVERPDGSNFTLKIRSTKLEDSAMYFCASREGLENYGYTFGSGTRLTVV.

CDR3 amino acids: CASSLVMNTEAFF. The CDR3 DNA sequence: TGTGCCAGCAGTTTAGTTATGAACACTGAAGCTTTCTTT. The chain combines TRBV28 with TRBJ1-1, with D unresolved. Deletions cut 2 bases from V and 0 bases from J, with 4 bases between. The CDR3 runs 13 residues. Germline CDR1 MDHEN, CDR2 SYDVKM.

This clone came up once. The CDR3, as DNA: TGTGCCAGCAGGCCCGGGACTAGTATCACCGGGGAGCTGTTTTTT. As protein: CASRPGTSITGELFF. The rearrangement joins TRBV27 to TRBJ2-2; 8 bases match TRBD2. V shed 6 bases, J shed 4 bases, and the junction held 7 bases outside the gene matches. The germline gives CDR1 MNHEY, CDR2 SMNVEV (reference sequence). CDR3 length: 15 residues.

J is TRBJ1-2 and V is TRBV9; 12 nucleotides match TRBD1. Germline trimming cut 0 bases from V and 3 bases from J; bases unmatched to any gene: 21. The CDR3 has 22 residues. Looked up from germline, CDR1 is SGDLS and CDR2 is YYNGEE. The CDR3 DNA is TGTGCCAGCAGCGTAGTGAGCTCTCTCCCGACCCCCGGGACAGGGGGCCACTATGGCTACACCTTC. Translated: CASSVVSSLPTPGTGGHYGYTF.

The chain has TRBV7-6 and TRBJ1-4, with D perhaps TRBD1 (6 bases). V was pared by 1 base and J by 8 bases, with 14 bases between. In germline, CDR1 is SGHVS, CDR2 FNYEAQ. The CDR3 has 15 residues. CDR3 in amino acids: CASSLDGTPEEKLFF. The CDR3 nucleotides are TGTGCCAGCAGCTTAGATGGGACACCAGAGGAAAAACTGTTTTTT.

The chain uses TRBV11-2 and TRBJ2-3; perhaps TRBD2 as D (5 bases). Trimming removed 0 bases from V and 8 bases from J, with 9 bases in between. CDR3 length: 13 amino acids. CDR1 and CDR2 from the germline V gene are SGHAT and FQNNGV. The CDR3 DNA reads TGTGCCAGCAGCTTAGACCCCCTAGCTACGCAGTATTTT. Its translation: CASSLDPLATQYF.